The 27 T cell receptor beta chains below all came from one sample that was sequenced in a study of T cells in Graves' hyperthyroidism and ophthalmopathy. TCR beta CDR3 regions were amplified from RNA. The HTBI set primed first-round TCR CDR3 RT-PCR. MiXCR, run by TCRdb on the multiplex PCR reads, gives a single entry per CDR3 protein. The table has 300,000 to 450,000 distinct CDR3 sequences, approximately 15% seen once. The sequencing sample was made of blood. The origin of the receptors is a woman younger than 45 with Graves' hyperthyroidism.

This rearrangement joins TRBV7-6 to TRBJ2-2; 12 bases fit TRBD1. This CDR3 spans 18 amino acids. Germline V gene sequence: CDR1 SGHVS, CDR2 FNYEAQ. The V segment lost 1 base and the J segment 3 bases; nucleotides outside the gene matches: 6. The CDR3 DNA reads TGTGCCAGCAGCTTAGACCGGGACAGGGGGCTGGACACCGGGGAGCTGTTTTTT. Amino acid sequence: CASSLDRDRGLDTGELFF. Filled out from reference TRBV7-6 and TRBJ2-2, the complete variable domain reads GAGVSQSPRYKVTKRGQDVALRCDPISGHVSLYWYRQALGQGPEFLTYFNYEAQQDKSGLPNDRFSAERPEGSISTLTIQRTEQRDSAMYRCASSLDRDRGLDTGELFFGEGSRLTVL.

This clonotype was observed at least ten times. V gene TRBV2 combines with J gene TRBJ2-7, with D maybe TRBD2 (6 bases). The CDR3 totals 14 residues. The germline V gene has CDR1 SNHLY and CDR2 FYNNEI. Trimming removed 4 bases at V and 2 bases at J, with 12 bases between. The CDR3 DNA is TGTGCCAGCAGTGGGTTAGCGGCAACCTACGAGCAGTACTTC. Protein: CASSGLAATYEQYF.

In this sample, this clonotype turned up many times. The chain has TRBV3-1 and TRBJ2-7; 9 nucleotides align to TRBD2. The CDR3 spans 17 residues. The germline CDR1 and CDR2 sequences are LGHDT and YNNKEL (reference sequence). Trimming took 5 bases from V and 6 from J; bases not matched to a gene: 17. CDR3 DNA sequence: TGTGCCAGCAGCAAAGCGTTCGCGGGAGGGCCTGATGGCGAGCAGTACTTC. Protein product: CASSKAFAGGPDGEQYF.

Of note for this clonotype: A much bigger clone sits one base away, suggesting this may be a read error. The chain uses TRBV28 and TRBJ2-7; no reliable D call. This CDR3 has 14 amino acids. Germline assignment: CDR1 MDHEN and CDR2 SYDVKM. CDR3 amino acids: CAGSGSTESYEQYF. CDR3 coding DNA: TGTGCCGGCAGTGGATCGACGGAATCCTACGAGCAGTACTTC.

This clonotype has at least ten counts. This sequence joins TRBV18 and TRBJ1-6; perhaps TRBD1 as D (6 bases). CDR1 is KGHSH, CDR2 LQKENI, per germline. This CDR3 has 14 residues. Trimming took 3 bases from V and 9 from J, leaving 12 bases between them. CDR3 loop: CASSPSQQGSPLHF. CDR3 in DNA: TGTGCCAGCTCACCGTCGCAACAGGGTTCACCCCTCCACTTT.

There are many counts of this clonotype. The rearrangement joins TRBV18 to TRBJ2-7; no firm D call. CDR3 length: 14 amino acids. The germline CDR1 and CDR2 sequences are KGHSH and LQKENI. V lost 2 bases and J 0 bases, leaving 8 bases between the germline ends. The CDR3 DNA follows: TGTGCCAGCTCACCAATACAGAGCTCCTACGAGCAGTACTTC. It yields the protein CASSPIQSSYEQYF.

This clonotype has only a few counts. The J gene is TRBJ1-1, the V gene TRBV29-1; possible D gene TRBD1, 5 bases. Trimming left V 7 bases short and J 2 bases short, with 17 bases between. CDR3 size: 14 residues. Germline V gene sequence: CDR1 SQVTM, CDR2 ANQGSEA. The CDR3 spells CSATKTATNTEAFF. For the CDR3, the DNA is TGCAGCGCTACTAAGACAGCAACAAACACTGAAGCTTTCTTT.

The J gene is TRBJ2-1, the V gene TRBV20-1; the D gene is possibly TRBD2 (6 bases). With 2 bases removed from V and 7 bases from J, the gap between germline ends came to 18 bases. Per the germline V gene, CDR1 is DFQATT and CDR2 is SNEGSKA (reference sequence). The CDR3 is 15 amino acids. The DNA for the CDR3 is TGCAGTGCTAGACCTGGGACGCGGGACGGGAATGAGCAGTTCTTC. Translated, it gives CSARPGTRDGNEQFF.

In its sample, this clonotype was seen a few times. The chain combines TRBV18 with TRBJ1-1; 10 positions match TRBD1. The J segment lost 5 bases and the V segment lost 4 bases, leaving 10 bases of the junction unmatched. The CDR3 runs 16 residues. CDR1 KGHSH and CDR2 LQKENI come from the germline V gene. The CDR3 bases are TGTGCCAGCTCACAAAGACAGGGGGCGTCGGGTACTGAAGCTTTCTTT. The encoded protein is CASSQRQGASGTEAFF.

The CDR3 DNA reads as TGCAGTGCCCTTGACGCGGAGAGACGCACTATTGAGCAGTTCTTC. As protein: CSALDAERRTIEQFF. The chain links TRBV20-1 to TRBJ2-1; D ambiguous. Germline V CDR1 and CDR2: DFQATT, SNEGSKA (reference sequence). This CDR3 spans 15 amino acids. V was shortened by 6 bases and J by 9 bases, with 24 bases between the two germline ends.

There are many counts of this clonotype. The genes are TRBV18 and TRBJ1-1, with D possibly being TRBD1 (5 bases). V gave up 1 base and J gave up 4 bases, with 13 bases separating them. The CDR3 sequence is 15 residues long. Germline V CDR1 and CDR2: KGHSH, LQKENI. Here the CDR3 DNA reads TGTGCCAGCTCACCACGAAGGGGCGAGGGCACTGAAGCTTTCTTT. Translation: CASSPRRGEGTEAFF.

This clonotype has a count of ten or more. V usage is TRBV30 and J usage is TRBJ2-7, with 9 bases aligning to TRBD2. Germline V gene lookup returns CDR1 GTSNPN and CDR2 SVGIG (reference sequence). With V trimmed by 4 bases and J by 4 bases, 11 bases remained unmatched. The CDR3 runs to 15 residues. The CDR3 bases are TGTGCCTGGAAACTCCCTTCGACTAGCGGATACGAGCAGTACTTC. Translating it yields CAWKLPSTSGYEQYF.

The chain combines TRBV9 with TRBJ1-3; D unresolved. This CDR3 comprises 14 residues. Trimming took 4 bases from V and 4 from J, leaving 12 bases between them. Germline V gives CDR1 SGDLS, CDR2 YYNGEE. The CDR3 DNA is TGTGCCAGCAGCCCCACCGCTTCCGGAAACACCATATATTTT. Its protein product is CASSPTASGNTIYF.

This clonotype was counted a few times. This CDR3 is CASSRSVGAQETQYF. CDR3 sequence (DNA): TGTGCCAGCAGTCGCTCCGTAGGAGCCCAAGAGACCCAGTACTTC. V gene TRBV6-2 or TRBV6-3 combines with J gene TRBJ2-5; no clear D. Trimming cost V 5 bases and J 1 base, with 14 bases left between them. The CDR3 runs to 15 residues. From germline, CDR1 is MNHEY and CDR2 SVGEGT.

This clonotype appeared a few times. The chain combines TRBV11-2 with TRBJ2-1; D gene unclear. The V gene lost 6 bases and the J gene lost 0 bases, with 15 bases spanning the gap. This CDR3 is built from 16 residues. Germline CDR1 and CDR2: SGHAT and FQNNGV. CDR3: CASRSDPTLSYNEQFF. The CDR3 DNA sequence: TGTGCCAGCAGATCCGACCCTACTCTCTCCTACAATGAGCAGTTCTTC.

J is TRBJ2-7 and V is TRBV6-9; 10 bases align to TRBD1. The CDR3 is 17 residues long. J lost 0 bases, V lost 6 bases, and 11 bases had no gene match. The germline gives CDR1 MNHGY, CDR2 SVAAGI. DNA for the CDR3: TGTGCCAGCAGGTTACGACCGGGACAGGGGACCTCCTACGAGCAGTACTTC. Translated, it gives CASRLRPGQGTSYEQYF.

Ten or more counts support this clonotype. The V gene is TRBV30, the J gene TRBJ2-3; D not resolved. V was pared by 4 bases and J by 4 bases, with 18 bases between. CDR3 length equals 15 residues. Germline-derived CDR1 and CDR2 are GTSNPN and SVGIG (reference sequence). The CDR3 here is CAWTGHLSSPDTQYF. The CDR3 DNA reads TGTGCCTGGACCGGCCACCTATCAAGCCCAGATACGCAGTATTTT.

The sample holds a few counts of this clonotype. V and J are TRBV5-4 and TRBJ2-2, with TRBD1 matching over 9 bases. CDR3 length: 16 residues. Per germline, CDR1 SGHNT and CDR2 YYREEE (reference sequence). The V segment lost 3 bases and the J segment 4 bases; nucleotides outside the gene matches: 7. The CDR3 coding sequence is TGTGCCAGCAGCTCAGTGACAGGGGGTAGCACCGGGGAGCTGTTTTTT. Amino acids: CASSSVTGGSTGELFF.

This clonotype came up many times. V usage is TRBV10-3 and J usage is TRBJ2-7, with 8 bases aligning to TRBD1. The germline V gene has CDR1 ENHRY and CDR2 SYGVKD. This CDR3 contains 13 residues. V dropped 7 bases and J dropped 6; count of bases not matched to a gene: 8. The CDR3 loop is CAIKGTGTGEQYF. CDR3 bases: TGTGCCATCAAAGGGACAGGCACCGGCGAGCAGTACTTC.

This clonotype was seen only a few times. The genes are TRBV7-3 and TRBJ1-2; tentative D call: TRBD1 (6 bases). Germline CDR1 reads SGHTA; CDR2 reads FQGTGA. The ends were cut back, 1 base at V and 5 bases at J, with 14 bases in the middle. This CDR3 has 15 residues. CDR3 protein: CASSLNPDQGYGYTF. The CDR3 DNA reads as TGTGCCAGCAGCTTAAATCCGGACCAGGGGTATGGCTACACCTTC.

This clonotype was seen only a few times. This chain links TRBV2 with TRBJ1-6; D unresolved. The CDR3 loop spans 16 amino acids. Germline V gene lookup returns CDR1 SNHLY and CDR2 FYNNEI. Trimming took off 4 bases at V and 0 bases at J, with 10 bases between the two ends. CDR3 in DNA: TGTGCCAGCAGTGGTTCTAGAAGCTCCTATAATTCACCCCTCCACTTT. As protein: CASSGSRSSYNSPLHF.

The CDR3, as DNA: TGTGCCAGCACTACGTCCTACGAGCAGTACTTC. Its translation is CASTTSYEQYF. This chain connects TRBV28 to TRBJ2-7, with D unclear. This CDR3 region has 11 residues. Per germline, CDR1 MDHEN and CDR2 SYDVKM. V was trimmed by 7 bases and J by 1 base, leaving 5 bases between them.

This clonotype was counted ten times or more. V usage is TRBV20-1 and J usage is TRBJ2-7; 7 bases line up with TRBD2. From germline, CDR1 is DFQATT and CDR2 SNEGSKA (reference sequence). Trimming at V came to 5 bases and at J to 0 bases, leaving 7 bases not matched to a gene. The CDR3 runs 14 residues. The CDR3: CSAESGTSSYEQYF. The CDR3 nucleotides are TGCAGTGCTGAAAGCGGGACGAGCTCCTACGAGCAGTACTTC.

Details on this clonotype: This could be a read error, since a much larger clone is one nucleotide away. The gene calls are TRBV6-9 and TRBJ1-2; 7 positions match TRBD1. Germline-derived CDR1 and CDR2 are MNHGY and SVAAGI. Losses at the gene ends were 4 bases for V and 8 bases for J; bases not matched to a gene: 13. This CDR3 comprises 15 residues. The CDR3 region is CASSSFEQGICGYTF. CDR3 DNA sequence: TGTGCCAGCAGTTCTTTCGAACAGGGGATTTGCGGCTACACCTTC.

This clonotype was picked up many times. The genes are TRBV6-5 and TRBJ1-1, with 8 bases that match TRBD1. V trimming: 0 bases; J trimming: 4 bases; junction bases outside the gene matches: 7. Germline CDR1 reads MNHEY; CDR2 reads SVGAGI. The CDR3 has 16 amino acids. CDR3 in DNA: TGTGCCAGCAGTTACTCGGGACAGGCTGGGGGCACTGAAGCTTTCTTT. Its protein is CASSYSGQAGGTEAFF.

CDR3: CASRPPGDGSPLHF. CDR3 DNA sequence: TGTGCCAGCAGGCCTCCAGGGGACGGCTCACCCCTCCACTTT. The chain has TRBV28 and TRBJ1-6; D possibly corresponds to TRBD1 (6 bases). Per the germline V gene, CDR1 is MDHEN and CDR2 is SYDVKM. V was clipped by 6 bases and J by 10 bases, with 16 bases between them. There are 14 residues in the CDR3.

This clonotype has just a few counts. The chain combines TRBV24-1 with TRBJ2-1; 8 bases align to TRBD2. This CDR3 is built from 15 residues. With V trimmed by 3 bases and J by 6 bases, 6 bases remained unmatched. Germline-derived CDR1 and CDR2 are KGHDR and SFDVKD. CDR3 DNA: TGTGCCACCAGTGATGGCAGCGGGAGCGGCAATGAGCAGTTCTTC. Protein sequence: CATSDGSGSGNEQFF.